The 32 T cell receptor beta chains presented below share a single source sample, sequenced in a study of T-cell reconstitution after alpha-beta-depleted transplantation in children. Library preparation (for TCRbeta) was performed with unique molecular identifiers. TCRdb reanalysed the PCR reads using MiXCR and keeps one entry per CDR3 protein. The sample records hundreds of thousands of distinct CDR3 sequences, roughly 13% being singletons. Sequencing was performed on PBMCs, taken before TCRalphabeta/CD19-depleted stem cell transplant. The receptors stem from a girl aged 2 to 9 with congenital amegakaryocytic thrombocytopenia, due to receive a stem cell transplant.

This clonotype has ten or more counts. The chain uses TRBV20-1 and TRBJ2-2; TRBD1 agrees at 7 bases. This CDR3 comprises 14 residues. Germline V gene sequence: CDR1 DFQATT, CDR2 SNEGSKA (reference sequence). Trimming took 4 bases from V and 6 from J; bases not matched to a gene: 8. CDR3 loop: CSATIRQGAGELFF. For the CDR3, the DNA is TGCAGTGCTACTATTAGACAGGGCGCCGGGGAGCTGTTTTTT.

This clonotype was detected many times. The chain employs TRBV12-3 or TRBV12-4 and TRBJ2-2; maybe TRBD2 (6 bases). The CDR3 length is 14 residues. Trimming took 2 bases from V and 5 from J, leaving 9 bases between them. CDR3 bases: TGTGCCAGCAGTTTATTGGGGACTACCGGGGAGCTGTTTTTT. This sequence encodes CASSLLGTTGELFF.

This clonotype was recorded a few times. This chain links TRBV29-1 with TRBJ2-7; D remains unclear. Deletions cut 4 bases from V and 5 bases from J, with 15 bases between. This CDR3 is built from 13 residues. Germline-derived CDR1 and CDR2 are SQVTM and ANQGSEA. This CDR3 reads CSVVANPRNEQYF. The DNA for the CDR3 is TGCAGCGTTGTGGCTAACCCGCGAAACGAGCAGTACTTC.

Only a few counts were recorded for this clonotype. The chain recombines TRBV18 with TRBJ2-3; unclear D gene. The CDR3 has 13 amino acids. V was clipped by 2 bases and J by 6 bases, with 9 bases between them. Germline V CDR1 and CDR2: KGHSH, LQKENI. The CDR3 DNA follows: TGTGCCAGCTCACCAAGAGAATCTGATACGCAGTATTTT. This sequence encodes CASSPRESDTQYF.

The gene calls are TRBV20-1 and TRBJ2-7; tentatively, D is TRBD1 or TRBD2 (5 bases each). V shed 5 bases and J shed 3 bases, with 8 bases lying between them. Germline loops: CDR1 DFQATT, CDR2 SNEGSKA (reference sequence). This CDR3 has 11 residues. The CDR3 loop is CSAGTYYEQYF. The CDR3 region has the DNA TGCAGTGCTGGGACCTACTACGAGCAGTACTTC.

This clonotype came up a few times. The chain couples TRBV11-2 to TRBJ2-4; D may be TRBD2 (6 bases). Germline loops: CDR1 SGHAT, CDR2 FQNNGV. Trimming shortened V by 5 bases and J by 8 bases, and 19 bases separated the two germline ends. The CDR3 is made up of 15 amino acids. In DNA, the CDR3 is TGTGCCAGCAGCCCCGAGATCGGGGGTATGGACATTCAGTACTTC. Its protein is CASSPEIGGMDIQYF.

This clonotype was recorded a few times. CDR3 in amino acids: CSARNADYSYNEQFF. CDR3 nucleotides: TGCAGTGCTAGAAATGCGGACTACTCCTACAATGAGCAGTTCTTC. V is TRBV20-1 and J is TRBJ2-1, with D tentatively TRBD2 (6 bases). The CDR3 runs 15 residues. V was trimmed by 2 bases and J by 0 bases, leaving 11 bases between them. The germline V gene encodes CDR1 DFQATT and CDR2 SNEGSKA (reference sequence).

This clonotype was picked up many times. The CDR3 loop reads CASSLMDEQFF. DNA of the CDR3: TGTGCCAGCAGTCTTATGGATGAGCAGTTCTTC. This chain connects TRBV7-9 to TRBJ2-1; D gene unclear. Germline V gene lookup returns CDR1 SEHNR and CDR2 FQNEAQ (reference sequence). The CDR3 extends over 11 amino acids. Trimming removed 6 bases at V and 8 bases at J, with 8 bases between. Based on the CDR3 plus reference TRBV7-9 and TRBJ2-1, the full variable domain is DTGVSQNPRHKITKRGQNVTFRCDPISEHNRLYWYRQTLGQGPEFLTYFQNEAQLEKSRLLSDRFSAERPKGSFSTLEIQRTEQGDSAMYLCASSLMDEQFFGPGTRLTVL.

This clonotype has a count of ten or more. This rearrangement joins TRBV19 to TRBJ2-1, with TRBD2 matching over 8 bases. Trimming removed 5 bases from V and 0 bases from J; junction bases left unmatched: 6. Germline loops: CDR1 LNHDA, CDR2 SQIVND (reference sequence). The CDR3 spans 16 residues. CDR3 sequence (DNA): TGTGCCAGTAGTTGGAGAAGCGGGAGCTCCTACAATGAGCAGTTCTTC. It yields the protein CASSWRSGSSYNEQFF.

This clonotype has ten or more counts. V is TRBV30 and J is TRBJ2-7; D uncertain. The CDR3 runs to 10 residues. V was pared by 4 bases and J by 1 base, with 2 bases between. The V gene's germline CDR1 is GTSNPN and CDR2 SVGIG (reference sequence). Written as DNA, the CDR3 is TGTGCCTGGACATCCTACGAGCAGTACTTC. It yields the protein CAWTSYEQYF. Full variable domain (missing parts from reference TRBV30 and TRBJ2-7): SQTIHQWPATLVQPVGSPLSLECTVEGTSNPNLYWYRQAAGRGLQLLFYSVGIGQISSEVPQNLSASRPQDRQFILSSKKLLLSDSGFYLCAWTSYEQYFGPGTRLTVT.

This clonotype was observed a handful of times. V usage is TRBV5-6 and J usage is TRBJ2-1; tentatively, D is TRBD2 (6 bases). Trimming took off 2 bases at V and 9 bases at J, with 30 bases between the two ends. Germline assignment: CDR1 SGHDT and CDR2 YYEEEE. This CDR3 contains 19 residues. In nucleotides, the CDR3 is TGTGCCAGCAGCTTTCTCCCGGGAGCCCGGCAATCTAGGCTAGGTGAGCAGTTCTTC. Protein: CASSFLPGARQSRLGEQFF.

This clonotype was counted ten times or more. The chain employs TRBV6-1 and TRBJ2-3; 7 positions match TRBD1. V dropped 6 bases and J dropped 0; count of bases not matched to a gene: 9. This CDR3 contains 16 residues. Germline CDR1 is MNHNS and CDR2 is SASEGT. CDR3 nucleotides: TGTGCCAGCAGACAAAACCCGGGACAGAGCACAGATACGCAGTATTTT. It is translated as CASRQNPGQSTDTQYF.

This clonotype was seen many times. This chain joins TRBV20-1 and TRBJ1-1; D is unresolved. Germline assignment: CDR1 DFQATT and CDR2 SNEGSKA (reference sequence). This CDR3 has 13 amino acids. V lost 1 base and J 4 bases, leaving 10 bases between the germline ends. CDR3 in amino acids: CSARVYEGTEAFF. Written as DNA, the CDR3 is TGCAGTGCTAGAGTCTACGAGGGCACTGAAGCTTTCTTT.

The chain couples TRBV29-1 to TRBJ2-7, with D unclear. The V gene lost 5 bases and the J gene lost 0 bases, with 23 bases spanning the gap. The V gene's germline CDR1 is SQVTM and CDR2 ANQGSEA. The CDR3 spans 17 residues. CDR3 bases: TGCAGCGTTAAACAGTGGGCAGCAAATCCAAGCTCCTACGAGCAGTACTTC. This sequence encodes CSVKQWAANPSSYEQYF.

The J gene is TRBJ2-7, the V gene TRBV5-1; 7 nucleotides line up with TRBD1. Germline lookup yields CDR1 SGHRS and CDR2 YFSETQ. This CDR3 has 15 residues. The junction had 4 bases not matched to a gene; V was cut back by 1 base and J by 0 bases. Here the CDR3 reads CASSLFTGVSYEQYF. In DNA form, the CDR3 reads TGCGCCAGCAGCTTGTTCACAGGGGTCTCCTACGAGCAGTACTTC.

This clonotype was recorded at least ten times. CDR3 DNA: TGTGCCAGCAGTTACCTGGACGAGCAGTACTTC. Translated: CASSYLDEQYF. The gene calls are TRBV6-5 and TRBJ2-7; D gene ambiguous. The germline V gene encodes CDR1 MNHEY and CDR2 SVGAGI. Trimming removed 2 bases at V and 5 bases at J, with 4 bases between. The CDR3 has 11 amino acids.

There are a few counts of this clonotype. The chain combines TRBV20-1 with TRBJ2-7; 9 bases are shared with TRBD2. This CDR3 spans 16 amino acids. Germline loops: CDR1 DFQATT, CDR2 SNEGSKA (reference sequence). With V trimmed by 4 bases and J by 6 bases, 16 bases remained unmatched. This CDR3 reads CSATPRRLAGKGEQYF. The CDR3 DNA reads TGCAGTGCTACACCCCGGAGGCTAGCGGGAAAAGGCGAGCAGTACTTC.

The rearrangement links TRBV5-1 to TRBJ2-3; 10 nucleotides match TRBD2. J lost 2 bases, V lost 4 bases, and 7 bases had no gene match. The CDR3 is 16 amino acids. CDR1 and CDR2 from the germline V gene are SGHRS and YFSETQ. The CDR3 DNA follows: TGCGCCAGCAGCCCAACTGGACTAGCGGACACAGATACGCAGTATTTT. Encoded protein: CASSPTGLADTDTQYF.

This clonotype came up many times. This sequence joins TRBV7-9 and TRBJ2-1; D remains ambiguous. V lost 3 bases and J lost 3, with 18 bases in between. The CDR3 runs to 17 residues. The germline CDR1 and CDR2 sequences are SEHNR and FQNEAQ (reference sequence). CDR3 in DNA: TGTGCCAGCAGCTTGTCCACGCGTTCATCGATCTACAATGAGCAGTTCTTC. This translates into CASSLSTRSSIYNEQFF.

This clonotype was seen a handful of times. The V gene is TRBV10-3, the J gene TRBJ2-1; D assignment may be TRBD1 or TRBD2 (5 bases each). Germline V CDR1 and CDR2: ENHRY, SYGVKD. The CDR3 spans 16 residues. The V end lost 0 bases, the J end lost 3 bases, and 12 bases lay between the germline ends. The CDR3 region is CAISESVGARYNEQFF. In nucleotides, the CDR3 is TGTGCCATCAGTGAGTCAGTCGGGGCCCGCTACAATGAGCAGTTCTTC.

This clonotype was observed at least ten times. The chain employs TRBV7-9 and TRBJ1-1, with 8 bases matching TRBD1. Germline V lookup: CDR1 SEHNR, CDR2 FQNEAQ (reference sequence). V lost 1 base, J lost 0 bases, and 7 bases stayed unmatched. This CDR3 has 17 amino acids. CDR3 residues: CASSLGWDRPMNTEAFF. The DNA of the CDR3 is TGTGCCAGCAGCTTAGGTTGGGACAGGCCGATGAACACTGAAGCTTTCTTT. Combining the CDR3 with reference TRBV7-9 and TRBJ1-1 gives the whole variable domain DTGVSQNPRHKITKRGQNVTFRCDPISEHNRLYWYRQTLGQGPEFLTYFQNEAQLEKSRLLSDRFSAERPKGSFSTLEIQRTEQGDSAMYLCASSLGWDRPMNTEAFFGQGTRLTVV.

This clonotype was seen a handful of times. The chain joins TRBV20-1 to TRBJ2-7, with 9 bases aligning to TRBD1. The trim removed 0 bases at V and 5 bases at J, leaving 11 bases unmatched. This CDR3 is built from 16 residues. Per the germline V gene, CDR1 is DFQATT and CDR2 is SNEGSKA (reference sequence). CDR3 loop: CSARDLTGTGNHEQYF. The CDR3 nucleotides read TGCAGTGCTAGAGACTTAACCGGGACAGGGAACCACGAGCAGTACTTC.

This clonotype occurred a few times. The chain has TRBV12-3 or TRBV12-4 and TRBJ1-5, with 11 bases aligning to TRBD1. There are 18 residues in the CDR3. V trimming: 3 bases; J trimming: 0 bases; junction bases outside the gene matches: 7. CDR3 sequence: CASSFRGQGANSNQPQHF. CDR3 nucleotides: TGTGCCAGCAGTTTTCGTGGACAGGGGGCTAATAGCAATCAGCCCCAGCATTTT.

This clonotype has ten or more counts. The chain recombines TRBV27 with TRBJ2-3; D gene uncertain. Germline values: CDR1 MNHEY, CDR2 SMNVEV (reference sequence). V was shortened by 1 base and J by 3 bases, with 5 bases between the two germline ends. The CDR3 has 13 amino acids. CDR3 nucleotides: TGTGCCAGCAGTTTATGGGGAACAGATACGCAGTATTTT. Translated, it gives CASSLWGTDTQYF.

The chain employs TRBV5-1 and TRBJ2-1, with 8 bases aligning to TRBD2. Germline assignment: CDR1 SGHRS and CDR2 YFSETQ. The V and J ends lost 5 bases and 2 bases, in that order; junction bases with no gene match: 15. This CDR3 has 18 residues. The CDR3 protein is CASRSSLGAGVAYNEQFF. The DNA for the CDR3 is TGCGCCAGCAGATCCTCTCTGGGAGCGGGAGTCGCCTACAATGAGCAGTTCTTC.

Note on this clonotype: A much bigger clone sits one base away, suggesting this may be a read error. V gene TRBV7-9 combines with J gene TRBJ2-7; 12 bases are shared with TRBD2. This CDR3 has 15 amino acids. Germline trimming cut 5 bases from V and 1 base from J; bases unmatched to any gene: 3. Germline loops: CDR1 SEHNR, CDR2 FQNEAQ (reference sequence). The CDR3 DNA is TGTGCCAGCAGCGTCGGACTAGCGGGATCCTACGAGCAGTACTTC. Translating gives CASSVGLAGSYEQYF.

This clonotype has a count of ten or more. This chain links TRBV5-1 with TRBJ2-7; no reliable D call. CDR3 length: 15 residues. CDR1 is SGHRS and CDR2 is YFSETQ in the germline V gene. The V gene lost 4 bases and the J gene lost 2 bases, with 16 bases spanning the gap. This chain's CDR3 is CASSRGGLSAYEQYF. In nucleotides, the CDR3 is TGCGCCAGCAGCCGCGGTGGTCTCTCCGCCTACGAGCAGTACTTC. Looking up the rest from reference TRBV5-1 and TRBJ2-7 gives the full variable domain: KAGVTQTPRYLIKTRGQQVTLSCSPISGHRSVSWYQQTPGQGLQFLFEYFSETQRNKGNFPGRFSGRQFSNSRSEMNVSTLELGDSALYLCASSRGGLSAYEQYFGPGTRLTVT.

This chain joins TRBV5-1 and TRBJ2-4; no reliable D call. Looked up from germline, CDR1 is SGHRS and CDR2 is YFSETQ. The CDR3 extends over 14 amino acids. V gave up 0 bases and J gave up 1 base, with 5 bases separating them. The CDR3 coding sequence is TGCGCCAGCAGCTTGGAGTGGGCCAAAAACATTCAGTACTTC. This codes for CASSLEWAKNIQYF.

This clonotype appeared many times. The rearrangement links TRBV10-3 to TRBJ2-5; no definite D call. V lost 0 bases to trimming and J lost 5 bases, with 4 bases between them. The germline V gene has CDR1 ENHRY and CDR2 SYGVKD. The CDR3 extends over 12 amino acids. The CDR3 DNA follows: TGTGCCATCAGTGAGTCTGGGGAGACCCAGTACTTC. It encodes CAISESGETQYF.

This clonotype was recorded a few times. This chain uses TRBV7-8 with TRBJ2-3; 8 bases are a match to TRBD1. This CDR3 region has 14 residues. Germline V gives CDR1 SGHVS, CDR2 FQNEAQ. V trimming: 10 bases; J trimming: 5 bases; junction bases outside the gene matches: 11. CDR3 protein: CAITRQGYGDTQYF. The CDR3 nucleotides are TGTGCCATTACGAGACAGGGGTATGGAGATACGCAGTATTTT.

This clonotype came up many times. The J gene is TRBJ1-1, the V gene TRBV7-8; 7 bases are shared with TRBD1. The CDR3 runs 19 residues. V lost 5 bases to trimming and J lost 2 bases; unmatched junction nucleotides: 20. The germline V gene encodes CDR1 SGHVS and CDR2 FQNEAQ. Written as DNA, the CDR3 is TGTGCCAGCAGCCCTATTAGACAGCCCCCAGGGGGTATTAACACTGAAGCTTTCTTT. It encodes CASSPIRQPPGGINTEAFF.

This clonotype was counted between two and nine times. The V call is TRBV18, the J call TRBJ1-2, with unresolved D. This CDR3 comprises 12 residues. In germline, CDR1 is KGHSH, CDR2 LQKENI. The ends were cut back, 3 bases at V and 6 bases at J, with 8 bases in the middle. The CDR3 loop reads CASSPIGDGYTF. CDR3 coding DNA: TGTGCCAGCTCACCCATCGGGGATGGCTACACCTTC.